The rows below give T cell receptor beta chains drawn from one sample of a study of cytomegalovirus exposure and HLA in healthy donors. The protocol was immunoSEQ multiplex PCR, while the TCRdb copy is restricted to in-frame clones and leaves out a portion. The data show hundreds of thousands of clones, roughly 90% seen once. The sample taken for sequencing was PBMCs. These receptors originate from a woman aged 18-35 years in good health and CMV-seronegative. The CDR3 runs from the conserved cysteine through the conserved F or W. The D gene is left open where the match is weak.

j_call,v_call,d_call,cdr3_aa,cdr3_nt
TRBJ2-2,TRBV5-1,TRBD2,CASSVAGTGELFF,TGCGCCAGCAGCGTAGCGGGAACCGGGGAGCTGTTTTTT
TRBJ2-1,TRBV5-6,-,CASSLVRGNEQFF,TGTGCCAGCAGCTTGGTAAGGGGAAATGAGCAGTTCTTC
TRBJ2-7,TRBV14,TRBD2,CASSPQPGLADYEQYF,TGTGCCAGCAGCCCCCAACCTGGACTAGCGGATTACGAGCAGTACTTC
TRBJ1-4,TRBV2,-,CASSGRGLPNEKLFF,TGTGCCAGCAGTGGAAGAGGGCTCCCTAATGAAAAACTGTTTTTT
TRBJ2-4,TRBV6-5,TRBD1,CASREDRVVNIQYF,TGTGCCAGCAGAGAGGACAGGGTAGTGAACATTCAGTACTTC
TRBJ2-5,TRBV5-4,-,CASSFAGGETQYF,TGTGCCAGCAGCTTTGCGGGCGGGGAGACCCAGTACTTC
TRBJ1-4,TRBV5-1,-,CASSARQQEKLFF,TGCGCCAGCAGCGCCAGGCAGCAAGAAAAACTGTTTTTT
TRBJ1-2,TRBV11-3,-,CASSGGTVNYGYTF,TGTGCCAGCAGCGGAGGCACCGTTAACTATGGCTACACCTTC
TRBJ2-7,TRBV4-1,TRBD2,CASSLGLAGGLTYEQYF,TGCGCCAGCAGCCTCGGACTAGCGGGGGGATTGACCTACGAGCAGTACTTC
TRBJ1-1,TRBV11-2,-,CASSPRDTEAFF,TGTGCCAGCAGCCCGAGGGACACTGAAGCTTTCTTT
TRBJ2-2,TRBV30,-,CAWSPMGDFGSGELFF,TGTGCCTGGAGCCCAATGGGGGACTTCGGATCCGGGGAGCTGTTTTTT
TRBJ2-6,TRBV27,-,CASAIATLAGANVLTF,TGTGCCAGTGCGATCGCAACTCTAGCTGGGGCCAACGTCCTGACTTTC
TRBJ1-6,TRBV25-1,-,CASSEQKRSPLHF,TGTGCCAGCAGTGAACAGAAACGTTCACCCCTCCACTTT
TRBJ2-5,TRBV19,TRBD1,CASSMTGGYQETQYF,TGTGCCAGTAGTATGACAGGGGGCTACCAAGAGACCCAGTACTTC